The present T cell receptor beta chain was sequenced within a study of blood T cell repertoires in COVID-19. Study information: Nucleic acid was either cDNA or gDNA, and it came from T cells, B-cell-depleted T cells, or PBMCs.

This clone was seen just once. V was pared by 3 bases and J by 6 bases, with 11 bases between. The germline V gene encodes CDR1 LNHDA and CDR2 SQIVND (reference sequence). The CDR3 has 13 residues. The protocol was immunoSEQ multiplex PCR, while the TCRdb copy is restricted to in-frame clones and leaves out a portion. The sample records roughly 230,000 clones, roughly 85% being singletons. The sequence was obtained from a man aged 35 to 55 with acute or convalescent COVID-19. This chain connects TRBV19 to TRBJ1-1; D might be TRBD1 (6 bases). Material for sequencing was peripheral blood. CDR3 nucleotide sequence: TGTGCCAGTAGTATGAGGGGGTTCGCTGAAGCTTTCTTT. Translated: CASSMRGFAEAFF.